This T cell receptor beta chain was sequenced for a study of blood T cell repertoires in COVID-19. Study-wide context: From the United States, Italy and Spain came samples of acute and convalescent COVID-19. From T cells, B-cell-depleted T cells, or PBMCs came the material, which was cDNA or gDNA.

Patients of the Seattle cohort, enrolled during active infection, were followed longitudinally. As handled by the study authors: The authors estimated nucleated cell counts from reference gene primer amplification. Clones were sequenced by immunoSEQ multiplex PCR, and TCRdb holds only the in-frame ones, with some missing. V and J calls and clone size are given by that table; D and trimming were obtained from the DNA. This sample has 30,000 to 40,000 clones, with roughly 74% found just once. The CDR3 is made up of 15 amino acids. V lost 4 bases and J lost 0; bases outside the gene matches: 7. The germline CDR1 and CDR2 sequences are SGHRS and YFSETQ.

The receptor comes from a man aged 65 to 85 with COVID-19, enrolled during active disease. This chain connects TRBV5-1 to TRBJ2-7, with 7 bases that match TRBD1. The sample was peripheral blood. The CDR3, as DNA: TGCGCCAGCAGCCAGGGACAGACCAGCTCCTACGAGCAGTACTTC. This translates into CASSQGQTSSYEQYF.